This TCR beta chain is from a study of CD4 T cells in relation to SARS-CoV-2 and coronaviruses. Study context: The restricting HLA molecule for shared crossreactive spike epitopes was mapped. Study-wide results and caveats: Pre-pandemic and post-infection samples never came from the same donor.

The unexposed donors gave CD4+ T cells in 2011-2018, prior to COVID-19. Trimming took 5 bases from V and 0 from J, leaving 8 bases between them. This CDR3 region has 15 residues. Germline V lookup: CDR1 MDHEN, CDR2 SYDVKM. Only in-frame clones appear in the TCRdb table, and some are missing; sequencing was by immunoSEQ multiplex PCR. The sample gives under 90,000 clones, more than 85% of which show up once; around 0.23% is in the top ten. To note about this clone: Its antigen is unknown.

The specimen sequenced was naive CD4+ T cells from PBMCs. The subset is: naive CD4+ T cells isolated by negative enrichment. The origin of this receptor is a human donor in good health. The V and J genes are TRBV28 and TRBJ2-6, with D unresolved. The CDR3 DNA sequence: TGTGCCAGCAGTCCCCCCGGCTCTGGGGCCAACGTCCTGACTTTC. Its translation is CASSPPGSGANVLTF.